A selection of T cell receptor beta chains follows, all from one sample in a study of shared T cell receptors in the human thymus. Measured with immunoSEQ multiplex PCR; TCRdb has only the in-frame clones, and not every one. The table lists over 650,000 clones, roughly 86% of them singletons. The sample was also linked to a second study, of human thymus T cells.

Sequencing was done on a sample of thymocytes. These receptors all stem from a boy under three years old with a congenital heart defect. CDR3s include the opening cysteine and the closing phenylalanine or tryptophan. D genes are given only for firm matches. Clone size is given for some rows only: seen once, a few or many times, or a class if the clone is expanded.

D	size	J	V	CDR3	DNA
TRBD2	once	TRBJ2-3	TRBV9	CASSSWTSGSSDTQYF	TGTGCCAGCAGCTCGTGGACTAGCGGGAGTTCAGATACGCAGTATTTT
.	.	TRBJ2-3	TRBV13	CASSGGRVRTDTQYF	TGTGCCAGCAGCGGGGGCAGGGTTCGCACAGATACGCAGTATTTT
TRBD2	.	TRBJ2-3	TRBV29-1	CSVLAGLTDTQYF	TGCAGCGTTCTAGCGGGCCTCACAGATACGCAGTATTTT
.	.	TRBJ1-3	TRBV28	CASSNRQWGNTIYF	TGTGCCAGCAGTAACCGACAGTGGGGAAACACCATATATTTT
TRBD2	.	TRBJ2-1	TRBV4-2	CASSQDRTSGGHEQFF	TGTGCCAGCAGCCAAGATCGAACTAGCGGGGGACATGAGCAGTTCTTC
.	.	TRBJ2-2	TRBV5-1	CASSSTGKRAGELFF	TGCGCCAGCAGTAGTACCGGGAAGCGCGCCGGGGAGCTGTTTTTT
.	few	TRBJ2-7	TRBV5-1	CASSSIDGRDPYEQYF	TGCGCCAGCAGTAGTATCGATGGCAGGGATCCTTACGAGCAGTACTTC
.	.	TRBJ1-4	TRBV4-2	CASSQDGGGRANEKLFF	TGTGCCAGCAGCCAAGATGGGGGCGGGAGAGCTAATGAAAAACTGTTTTTT
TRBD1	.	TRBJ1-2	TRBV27	CASREGTGKTNYGYTF	TGTGCCAGCAGAGAAGGGACAGGGAAAACTAACTATGGCTACACCTTC
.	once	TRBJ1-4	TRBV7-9	CASSLVPTGPSEKLFF	TGTGCCAGCAGCTTAGTTCCAACAGGGCCCAGTGAAAAACTGTTTTTT
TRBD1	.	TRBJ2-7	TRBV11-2	CASSFLGSGQAPYEQYF	TGTGCCAGCAGCTTTTTAGGATCCGGACAGGCCCCCTACGAGCAGTACTTC
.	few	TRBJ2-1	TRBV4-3	CASSQVTSLTSYNEQFF	TGCGCCAGCAGCCAAGTCACTAGCCTTACCTCCTACAATGAGCAGTTCTTC
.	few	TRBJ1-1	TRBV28	CASSLDRNTEAFF	TGTGCCAGCAGTTTAGACAGGAACACTGAAGCTTTCTTT
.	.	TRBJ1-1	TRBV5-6	CASSSITEAFF	TGTGCCAGCAGCTCTATAACTGAAGCTTTCTTT
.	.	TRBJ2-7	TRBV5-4	CASSLGEHGEQYF	TGTGCCAGCAGCTTGGGGGAGCATGGGGAGCAGTACTTC
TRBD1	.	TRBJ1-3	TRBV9	CASSVASPGTGPLSGNTIYF	TGTGCCAGCAGCGTAGCATCGCCCGGGACAGGGCCTCTTTCTGGAAACACCATATATTTT
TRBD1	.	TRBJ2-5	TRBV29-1	CSVVVSGTVDGETQYF	TGCAGCGTTGTGGTCTCCGGGACAGTCGATGGGGAGACCCAGTACTTC
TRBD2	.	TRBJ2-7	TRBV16	CASSLPPGGRGYEQYF	TGTGCCAGCAGCCTTCCCCCGGGCGGGAGAGGCTACGAGCAGTACTTC
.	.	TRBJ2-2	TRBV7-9	CASSSGQNTGELFF	TGTGCCAGCAGCTCCGGACAGAACACCGGGGAGCTGTTTTTT
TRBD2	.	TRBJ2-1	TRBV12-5	CASGSPGLPGPSYNEQFF	TGTGCTAGTGGTTCCCCGGGACTACCGGGACCCTCTTACAATGAGCAGTTCTTC
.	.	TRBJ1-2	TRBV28	CASRASAGGNYTF	TGTGCCAGCAGGGCCTCCGCGGGCGGAAACTACACCTTC
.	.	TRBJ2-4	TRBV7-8	CASSPIKAKNIQYF	TGTGCCAGCAGCCCCATCAAAGCCAAAAACATTCAGTACTTC
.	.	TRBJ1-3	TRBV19	CASSTQGHSGNTIYF	TGTGCCAGTAGTACGCAGGGTCACTCTGGAAACACCATATATTTT
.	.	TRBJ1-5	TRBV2	CASRSRQGGNQPQHF	TGTGCCAGCAGGTCTCGTCAGGGTGGCAATCAGCCCCAGCATTTT
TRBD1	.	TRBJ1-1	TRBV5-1	CASSEGQETNTEAFF	TGCGCCAGCAGTGAGGGACAGGAGACGAACACTGAAGCTTTCTTT
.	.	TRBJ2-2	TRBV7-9	CASSLEGANTGELFF	TGTGCCAGCAGCTTAGAGGGGGCGAACACCGGGGAGCTGTTTTTT
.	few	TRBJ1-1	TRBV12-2	CASRCGDTEAFF	TGTGCAAGTCGCTGCGGGGACACTGAAGCTTTCTTT